This entry lists 28 T cell receptor beta chains sequenced from one sample in a study of blood T cells in healthy people across ages. For the second PCR, which ran for roughly 7 to 11 cycles, a sample-barcoded 5' primer and a J-beta primer mix were used. TCRdb reprocessed the 5' RACE reads via MiXCR and lists one record per CDR3 protein. This sample has approximately 790,000 distinct CDR3 sequences, with 60% to 80% found just once. The sequenced sample consisted of blood. The receptors were gathered from a man between 25 and 39 years old in good health.

The chain couples TRBV7-2 to TRBJ2-5; D possibly uses TRBD1 or TRBD2 (5 bases each). CDR1 SGHTA and CDR2 FQGNSA come from the germline V gene. This CDR3 region has 14 residues. The ends were cut back, 5 bases at V and 9 bases at J, with 19 bases in the middle. This chain's CDR3 is CASSPASGRGAQYF. CDR3 coding DNA: TGTGCCAGCAGCCCCGCGTCAGGCCGGGGCGCCCAGTACTTC.

Remarks on this clonotype: Just one base apart from a much larger clone, this may be a read error. This chain joins TRBV7-9 and TRBJ2-7; 11 nucleotides align to TRBD2. V shed 5 bases, J shed 7 bases, and the junction held 10 bases outside the gene matches. The CDR3 consists of 15 residues. Germline V gene data show CDR1 as SEHNR and CDR2 as FQNEAQ (reference sequence). CDR3: CASSPRLAGNNEQYF. In DNA form, the CDR3 reads TGTGCCAGCAGCCCCCGACTAGCGGGGAACAATGAGCAGTACTTC.

The rearrangement links TRBV21-1 to TRBJ2-5; TRBD1, the D gene given by the table, was not confirmed from the DNA. TRBV21-1 is assigned pseudogene status. This CDR3 has 17 residues. CDR3 residues: CASSPERDPEGQETQYF. The CDR3, as DNA: TGTGCCAGCAGCCCGGAACGAGATCCCGAGGGCCAAGAGACCCAGTACTTC.

The sample holds many counts of this clonotype. The J gene is TRBJ2-1, the V gene TRBV3-1; 7 nucleotides match TRBD1. With 4 bases clipped from V and 2 bases from J, the junction kept 8 bases outside the gene matches. The CDR3 is 16 amino acids. CDR1 and CDR2 (germline): LGHDT, YNNKEL (reference sequence). CDR3 DNA: TGTGCCAGCAGCCCCCGGGACAGTTATCCCTACAATGAGCAGTTCTTC. Amino acids: CASSPRDSYPYNEQFF.

This chain links TRBV6-2 or TRBV6-3 with TRBJ2-1; either TRBD1 or TRBD2 may supply D (5 bases each). Between the trimmed V and J ends, which lost 1 base and 3 bases, there was a span of 13 bases. The CDR3 runs 16 residues. Looked up from germline, CDR1 is MNHEY and CDR2 is SVGEGT. The CDR3 loop is CASSYWAGGGYNEQFF. The CDR3 DNA is TGTGCCAGCAGTTACTGGGCCGGTGGGGGCTACAATGAGCAGTTCTTC.

Concerning this clonotype: The junction differs from germline at one of its ends, possibly a read error. The rearrangement joins TRBV13 to TRBJ2-4, with D perhaps matching TRBD1 (6 bases). CDR1 is PRHDT and CDR2 is FYEKMQ in the germline V gene (reference sequence). The CDR3 consists of 17 residues. The CDR3 DNA reads as TGTGCCAGCAGCGGACAGTCAGTCAGTGGAGCCAACAACATTCAGTACTTC. Translated: CASSGQSVSGANNIQYF.

This clonotype has more than one count but fewer than ten. The chain recombines TRBV7-9 with TRBJ2-1; 14 bases are a match to TRBD2. After removal of 5 bases from V and 0 bases from J, the junction contained 9 bases not matched to a gene. The CDR3 is 19 residues long. Germline V CDR1 and CDR2: SEHNR, FQNEAQ (reference sequence). CDR3 DNA sequence: TGTGCCAGCAGCATTCGGACTAGCGGGGGGACCAGCTCCTACAATGAGCAGTTCTTC. This translates into CASSIRTSGGTSSYNEQFF.

This clonotype turned up a few times. The chain carries TRBV6-1 and TRBJ2-7; TRBD2 is a possible D gene (5 bases). Germline lookup yields CDR1 MNHNS and CDR2 SASEGT. The CDR3 covers 13 residues. V was trimmed by 4 bases and J by 3 bases, leaving 10 bases between them. The CDR3 region is CASSVLVNYEQYF. DNA for the CDR3: TGTGCCAGCAGTGTACTAGTCAACTACGAGCAGTACTTC.

The gene calls are TRBV4-3 and TRBJ2-5; D may be TRBD2 (5 bases). The ends were cut back, 1 base at V and 5 bases at J, with 17 bases in the middle. The germline gives CDR1 LGHNA, CDR2 YSLEER. The CDR3 has 16 residues. This chain's CDR3 is CASSQGLTRGFETQYF. CDR3 in DNA: TGCGCCAGCAGCCAAGGCCTTACGAGAGGGTTTGAGACCCAGTACTTC.

The V and J genes are TRBV20-1 and TRBJ2-7; 10 bases are a match to TRBD2. The CDR3 totals 15 residues. Germline V gene lookup returns CDR1 DFQATT and CDR2 SNEGSKA (reference sequence). Trimming at V came to 3 bases and at J to 3 bases, leaving 8 bases not matched to a gene. CDR3 DNA: TGCAGTGCTAGGTCTTCTAGCGGGGGAATCTACGAGCAGTACTTC. Translated: CSARSSSGGIYEQYF.

The V and J genes are TRBV7-2 and TRBJ1-1; D remains unclear. V shed 5 bases and J shed 10 bases, with 14 bases lying between them. Per germline, CDR1 SGHTA and CDR2 FQGNSA. The CDR3 runs 12 residues. CDR3 loop: CASSPSLSGAFF. In DNA, the CDR3 is TGTGCCAGCAGCCCCTCACTATCGGGAGCTTTCTTT.

This clonotype was detected only a few times. The rearrangement uses TRBV10-3 and TRBJ2-3, with D perhaps matching TRBD1 or TRBD2 (6 bases each). Trimming removed 7 bases from V and 3 bases from J, with 20 bases in between. Germline CDR1 and CDR2: ENHRY and SYGVKD. The CDR3 length is 16 residues. This chain's CDR3 is CAIMKAGGANTDTQYF. CDR3 bases: TGTGCCATCATGAAGGCCGGGGGCGCGAATACAGATACGCAGTATTTT.

The V gene is TRBV3-1, the J gene TRBJ2-4, with D perhaps assigned TRBD1 or TRBD2 (6 bases each). The closer fit of TRBJ2-7 to the DNA end suggests the J call may be wrong. This CDR3 region has 16 residues. CDR1 is LGHDT, CDR2 YNNKEL, per germline (reference sequence). For the CDR3, the DNA is TGTGCCAGCAGCCAGGGTGGACGGGGGCTGCCCTACGAGCAGTACTTC. Encoded protein: CASSQGGRGLPYEQYF.

The chain employs TRBV6-5 and TRBJ2-1; no firm D call. V lost 2 bases and J lost 12, with 11 bases in between. CDR3 length: 12 residues. Germline V lookup: CDR1 MNHEY, CDR2 SVGAGI. DNA for the CDR3: TGTGCCAGCAGTTACACCCCGTGGGGGCAGTTCTTC. Encoded protein: CASSYTPWGQFF.

This chain links TRBV7-9 with TRBJ2-1, with 11 nucleotides matching TRBD1. Looked up from germline, CDR1 is SEHNR and CDR2 is FQNEAQ (reference sequence). The CDR3 totals 15 residues. The V segment lost 5 bases and the J segment 9 bases; nucleotides outside the gene matches: 9. The CDR3 here is CASSRRGDRGSEQFF. The CDR3 DNA reads TGTGCCAGCAGCCGACGCGGGGACAGGGGGTCTGAGCAGTTCTTC.

The chain joins TRBV6-5 to TRBJ2-3, with D possibly TRBD2 on 6 matching bases. This CDR3 has 18 amino acids. CDR1 and CDR2 from the germline V gene are MNHEY and SVGAGI. Trimming removed 4 bases at V and 0 bases at J, with 20 bases between. The CDR3 sequence: CASSFSGHSTSSTDTQYF. Here the CDR3 DNA reads TGTGCCAGCAGTTTCTCTGGCCATTCGACTAGTAGCACAGATACGCAGTATTTT.

The J gene is TRBJ2-7, the V gene TRBV15; D remains ambiguous. This CDR3 comprises 13 residues. Between the trimmed V and J ends, which lost 1 base and 5 bases, there was a span of 9 bases. Germline V gene lookup returns CDR1 LNHNV and CDR2 YYDKDF (reference sequence). CDR3 nucleotides: TGTGCCACCAGCAGAGTTTCAGGAGACGAGCAGTACTTC. Protein sequence: CATSRVSGDEQYF.

The V gene is TRBV20-1, the J gene TRBJ1-1; 8 nucleotides align to TRBD1. The ends lost 6 bases at V and 3 bases at J; junction bases unmatched: 18. This CDR3 contains 17 residues. CDR1 is DFQATT and CDR2 is SNEGSKA in the germline V gene (reference sequence). CDR3 in DNA: TGCAGTGCCAGGCTTTTCGGACAGGGATCTTCTTACACTGAAGCTTTCTTT. Its protein product is CSARLFGQGSSYTEAFF.

This clonotype was found a few times. The chain links TRBV20-1 to TRBJ2-1; D is unclear. The V end was cut by 0 bases, the J end by 2 bases, with 11 bases between. This CDR3 has 15 amino acids. Germline V gene data show CDR1 as DFQATT and CDR2 as SNEGSKA (reference sequence). The CDR3 protein is CSARDRNRPYNEQFF. The CDR3 coding sequence is TGCAGTGCTAGAGATCGGAATCGTCCCTACAATGAGCAGTTCTTC.

V is TRBV2 and J is TRBJ1-5; D is ambiguous. Germline loops: CDR1 SNHLY, CDR2 FYNNEI. This CDR3 has 14 amino acids. V was shortened by 5 bases and J by 4 bases, with 12 bases between the two germline ends. The CDR3 region is CASSPRRTNQPQHF. The CDR3 DNA reads TGTGCCAGCAGTCCGCGCCGGACGAATCAGCCCCAGCATTTT.

CDR3 sequence: CASSQVFGRGPGGYTF. The CDR3 DNA follows: TGTGCCAGCAGCCAAGTGTTTGGCAGGGGTCCTGGTGGCTACACCTTC. The chain recombines TRBV3-1 with TRBJ1-2; the D gene is possibly TRBD1 (6 bases). V lost 1 base and J 7 bases, leaving 19 bases between the germline ends. CDR3 length: 16 amino acids. CDR1 is LGHDT and CDR2 is YNNKEL in the germline V gene (reference sequence).

Points on this clonotype: One end of the junction does not line up with germline, which may come from a read error. The chain links TRBV7-7 to TRBJ2-5; TRBD2 agrees at 11 bases. This CDR3 is built from 17 residues. Looked up from germline, CDR1 is SSHAT and CDR2 is FNYEAQ (reference sequence). CDR3 sequence (DNA): TGTGCTAGCAGCTTAACTCTAGCGGGGGGCCCGCAAGAGACCCAGTACTTC. Protein: CASSLTLAGGPQETQYF.

The chain carries TRBV7-9 and TRBJ2-4; 13 bases are shared with TRBD2. The junction had 14 bases not matched to a gene; V was cut back by 6 bases and J by 0 bases. The CDR3 totals 20 residues. Germline-derived CDR1 and CDR2 are SEHNR and FQNEAQ (reference sequence). As DNA, the CDR3 is TGTGCCAGCAGTTCTCCACGGACTAGCGGGGGAGACCTAGCCAAAAACATTCAGTACTTC. This codes for CASSSPRTSGGDLAKNIQYF.

The V call is TRBV4-2, the J call TRBJ2-1; 7 bases line up with TRBD2. J gave up 0 bases and V 1 base, and 3 bases lay outside the gene matches. CDR1 LGHNA and CDR2 YNFKEQ come from the germline V gene. The CDR3 is 16 residues long. CDR3 in amino acids: CASSQGDYSSYNEQFF. The DNA for the CDR3 is TGTGCCAGCAGCCAAGGGGACTACAGCTCCTACAATGAGCAGTTCTTC.

This clonotype was counted between two and nine times. This chain joins TRBV29-1 and TRBJ2-3; D perhaps matches TRBD2 (6 bases). Trimming took 2 bases from V and 8 from J, leaving 8 bases between them. Germline V gives CDR1 SQVTM, CDR2 ANQGSEA. This CDR3 spans 11 amino acids. The CDR3 nucleotides read TGCAGCGTTGAAAAGGGAGGTACGCAGTATTTT. This encodes CSVEKGGTQYF.

The rearrangement uses TRBV20-1 and TRBJ2-3; tentative D call: TRBD1 (6 bases). This CDR3 is 13 amino acids long. Trimming cost V 6 bases and J 5 bases, with 15 bases left between them. Per the germline V gene, CDR1 is DFQATT and CDR2 is SNEGSKA (reference sequence). DNA of the CDR3: TGCAGTGCAGGGACCCCAGGGGTAGATACGCAGTATTTT. Protein product: CSAGTPGVDTQYF.

The chain combines TRBV5-1 with TRBJ2-3; TRBD2 might be the D (5 bases). This CDR3 is 17 amino acids long. V shed 0 bases and J shed 3 bases, with 17 bases lying between them. Germline V gene sequence: CDR1 SGHRS, CDR2 YFSETQ. The CDR3 DNA sequence: TGCGCCAGCAGCTTGGAGTTCGCGGGTAGAAATACAGATACGCAGTATTTT. It translates to CASSLEFAGRNTDTQYF.

This clonotype was detected once. V is TRBV6-5 and J is TRBJ1-6, with no clear D. V was pared by 2 bases and J by 7 bases, with 9 bases between. Looked up from germline, CDR1 is MNHEY and CDR2 is SVGAGI. This CDR3 contains 14 residues. The CDR3 DNA reads as TGTGCCAGCAGTTACCAGGAGAACAATTCACCCCTCCACTTT. Translation: CASSYQENNSPLHF.